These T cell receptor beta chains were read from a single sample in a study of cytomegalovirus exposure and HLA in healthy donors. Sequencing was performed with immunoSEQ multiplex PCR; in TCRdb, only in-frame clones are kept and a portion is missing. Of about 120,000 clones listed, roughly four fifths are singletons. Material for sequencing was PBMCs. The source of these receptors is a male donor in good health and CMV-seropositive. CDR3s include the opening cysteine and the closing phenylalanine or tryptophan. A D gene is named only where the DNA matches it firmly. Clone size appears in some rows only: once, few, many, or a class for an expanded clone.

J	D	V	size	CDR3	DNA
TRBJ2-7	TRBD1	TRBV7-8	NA	CASSLGQLNYEQYF	TGTGCCAGCAGCTTGGGACAGCTAAACTACGAGCAGTACTTC
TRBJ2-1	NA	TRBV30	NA	CAWSVSVDEQFF	TGTGCCTGGAGTGTATCCGTAGATGAGCAGTTCTTC
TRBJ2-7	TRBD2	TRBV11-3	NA	CASSPTGLAGGEQYF	TGTGCCAGCAGCCCCACCGGGCTAGCGGGGGGCGAGCAGTACTTC
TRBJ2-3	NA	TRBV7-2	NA	CASSLAGGVTDTQYF	TGTGCCAGCAGCTTAGCGGGAGGCGTCACAGATACGCAGTATTTT
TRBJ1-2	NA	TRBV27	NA	CASSFGGPNYGYTF	TGTGCCAGCAGTTTCGGGGGGCCTAACTATGGCTACACCTTC
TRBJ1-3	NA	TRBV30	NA	CAWTTGNTIYF	TGTGCCTGGACAACTGGAAACACCATATATTTT
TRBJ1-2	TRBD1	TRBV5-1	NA	CASSLAGTGSDGYTF	TGCGCCAGCAGCTTGGCCGGGACAGGGTCGGATGGCTACACCTTC
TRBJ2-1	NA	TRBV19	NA	CASSLTGVGNEQFF	TGTGCCAGTAGTCTAACGGGAGTAGGCAATGAGCAGTTCTTC
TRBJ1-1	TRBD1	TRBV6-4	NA	CASSETGLRTTEAFF	TGTGCCAGCAGTGAGACAGGGTTGCGGACCACTGAAGCTTTCTTT
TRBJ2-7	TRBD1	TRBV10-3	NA	CAISVLDRHYEQYF	TGTGCCATCAGTGTGTTGGACAGGCACTACGAGCAGTACTTC
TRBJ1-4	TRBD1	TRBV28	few	CASSPSTGASQKLFF	TGTGCCAGCAGCCCTTCGACAGGGGCTAGTCAAAAACTGTTTTTT
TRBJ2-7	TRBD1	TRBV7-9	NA	CSSSVGTGYSEQYF	TGTTCCAGCAGCGTCGGGACAGGGTATTCGGAGCAGTACTTC
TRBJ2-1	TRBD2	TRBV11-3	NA	CASSLSGNFYNEQFF	TGTGCCAGCAGCTTAAGCGGGAACTTCTACAATGAGCAGTTCTTC
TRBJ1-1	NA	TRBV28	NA	CASSPPARARTFF	TGTGCCAGCAGTCCCCCCGCCAGGGCTCGAACTTTCTTT
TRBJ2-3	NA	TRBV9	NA	CASSVWGEDTDTQYF	TGTGCCAGCAGCGTATGGGGGGAGGACACAGATACGCAGTATTTT
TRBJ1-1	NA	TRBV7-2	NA	CASSLFQEGDTEAFF	TGTGCCAGCAGCTTATTTCAGGAAGGTGACACTGAAGCTTTCTTT
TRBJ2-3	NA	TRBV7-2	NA	CASSAHRVRQFFTDTQYF	TGTGCCAGCAGCGCCCACAGGGTACGGCAGTTTTTCACAGATACGCAGTATTTT
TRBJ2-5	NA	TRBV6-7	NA	CASTEPRGTRVGETQYF	TGTGCCAGCACCGAACCCCGTGGGACTCGAGTAGGAGAGACCCAGTACTTC
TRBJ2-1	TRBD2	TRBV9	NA	CASSPTSGSYNEQFF	TGTGCCAGCAGCCCGACTAGCGGGAGTTACAATGAGCAGTTCTTC
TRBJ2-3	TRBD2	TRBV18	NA	CASPPTSGPEAQYF	TGTGCCAGCCCACCTACTAGCGGGCCCGAGGCGCAGTATTTT
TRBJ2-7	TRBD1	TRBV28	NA	CASSPTGTGPSYEQYF	TGTGCCAGCAGTCCAACCGGGACAGGGCCTTCCTACGAGCAGTACTTC
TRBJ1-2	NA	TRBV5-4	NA	CATRTVLSDYGYTF	TGTGCCACCCGGACAGTCCTCTCAGACTATGGCTACACCTTC
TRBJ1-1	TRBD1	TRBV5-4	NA	CASIRDRGLGTEAFF	TGTGCCAGCATCCGGGACAGGGGGCTTGGCACTGAAGCTTTCTTT
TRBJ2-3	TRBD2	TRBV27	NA	CASSFGRGVPDTQYF	TGTGCCAGCAGCTTCGGGAGGGGGGTTCCAGATACGCAGTATTTT
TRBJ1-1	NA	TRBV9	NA	CASSGMTSLNTEAFF	TGTGCCAGCAGCGGAATGACTTCGTTGAACACTGAAGCTTTCTTT
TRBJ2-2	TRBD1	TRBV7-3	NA	CASSLRGTGPTGELFF	TGTGCCAGCAGCTTACGTGGGACAGGACCCACCGGGGAGCTGTTTTTT
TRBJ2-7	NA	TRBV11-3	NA	CASSLTSSYEQYF	TGTGCCAGCAGCTTAACCAGCTCCTACGAGCAGTACTTC
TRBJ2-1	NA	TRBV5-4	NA	CASSPARVWDGNEQFF	TGTGCCAGCAGCCCCGCCAGGGTCTGGGATGGCAATGAGCAGTTCTTC
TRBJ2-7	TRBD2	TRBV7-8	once	CASNLAGASEQYF	TGTGCCAGCAACCTAGCGGGAGCTTCCGAGCAGTACTTC
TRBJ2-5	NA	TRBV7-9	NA	CASSLDWAGVETQYF	TGTGCCAGCAGCTTAGATTGGGCAGGGGTAGAGACCCAGTACTTC
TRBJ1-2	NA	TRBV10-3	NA	CAISEGEDYGYTF	TGTGCCATCAGTGAGGGGGAGGACTATGGCTACACCTTC
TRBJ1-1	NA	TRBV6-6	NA	CASSYLGQNTEAFF	TGTGCCAGCAGTTACTTGGGACAGAACACTGAAGCTTTCTTT
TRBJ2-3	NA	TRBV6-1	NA	CASSEGGVEYTQYF	TGTGCCAGCAGTGAAGGGGGAGTTGAATATACGCAGTATTTT
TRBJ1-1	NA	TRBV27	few	CASSPTDMNTEAFF	TGTGCCAGCAGTCCCACGGACATGAACACTGAAGCTTTCTTT
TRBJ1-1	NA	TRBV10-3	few	CAISAFPQGSGLTTEAFF	TGTGCCATCAGTGCCTTTCCACAGGGATCAGGCTTGACTACTGAAGCTTTCTTT
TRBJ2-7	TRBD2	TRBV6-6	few	CASSYSIGGRAAQYF	TGTGCCAGCAGTTACTCGATTGGCGGGAGGGCCGCGCAGTACTTC
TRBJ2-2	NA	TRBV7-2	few	CASSSQGGRNTGELFF	TGTGCCAGCAGTTCCCAAGGGGGACGTAACACCGGGGAGCTGTTTTTT
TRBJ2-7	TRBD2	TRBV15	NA	CATSAGEGEQYF	TGTGCCACCTCGGCGGGAGAAGGCGAGCAGTACTTC
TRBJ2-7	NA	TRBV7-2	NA	CASSFTGFYEQYF	TGTGCCAGCAGCTTTACAGGGTTCTACGAGCAGTACTTC
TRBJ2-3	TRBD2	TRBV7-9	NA	CASSGGLGDFNTQYF	TGTGCCAGCAGCGGCGGACTAGGGGATTTTAATACGCAGTATTTT
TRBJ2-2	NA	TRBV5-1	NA	CASSSLGPSRDTGELFF	TGCGCCAGCAGTTCCCTGGGGCCCTCCCGCGACACCGGGGAGCTGTTTTTT
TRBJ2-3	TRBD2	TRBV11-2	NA	CASSFSPWSGNADTQYF	TGTGCCAGCAGCTTTTCGCCCTGGAGCGGGAACGCAGATACGCAGTATTTT
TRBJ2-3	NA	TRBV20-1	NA	CSANYLETQYF	TGCAGTGCAAACTACTTAGAGACGCAGTATTTT
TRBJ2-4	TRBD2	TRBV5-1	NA	CASSLGDSGSGKNIQYF	TGCGCCAGCAGCTTGGGGGATAGCGGGAGTGGCAAAAACATTCAGTACTTC
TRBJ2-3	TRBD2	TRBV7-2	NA	CASSFPTSADTQYF	TGTGCCAGCAGCTTTCCGACTAGCGCGGATACGCAGTATTTT
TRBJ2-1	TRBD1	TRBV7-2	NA	CASSLDRGLYNEQFF	TGTGCCAGCAGCCTAGACAGGGGGCTTTACAATGAGCAGTTCTTC
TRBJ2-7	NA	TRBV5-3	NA	CARSLSGGPPYEQYF	TGTGCCAGAAGCCTCTCCGGGGGGCCGCCCTACGAGCAGTACTTC
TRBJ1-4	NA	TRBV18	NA	CASSPAASFSTNEKLFF	TGTGCCAGCTCACCAGCTGCCAGTTTTTCAACTAATGAAAAACTGTTTTTT
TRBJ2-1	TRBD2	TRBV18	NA	CASSKSREEGNNEQFF	TGTGCCAGCTCAAAATCACGGGAGGAAGGAAACAATGAGCAGTTCTTC
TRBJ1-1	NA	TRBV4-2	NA	CASSQDGQGWYGNTEAFF	TGTGCCAGCAGCCAAGACGGGCAGGGGTGGTACGGGAACACTGAAGCTTTCTTT
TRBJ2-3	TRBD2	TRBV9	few	CASSVLAGRAADTQYF	TGTGCCAGCAGCGTACTAGCGGGAAGGGCCGCAGATACGCAGTATTTT
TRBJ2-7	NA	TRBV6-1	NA	CASSTAGTPQYEQYF	TGTGCCAGCAGTACAGCCGGGACACCACAATACGAGCAGTACTTC
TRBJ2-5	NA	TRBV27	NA	CASSPTLQETQYF	TGTGCCAGCAGTCCAACTCTCCAAGAGACCCAGTACTTC
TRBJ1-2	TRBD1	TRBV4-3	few	CASSQDRGGQGYTF	TGCGCCAGCAGCCAAGATCGAGGGGGCCAGGGCTACACCTTC
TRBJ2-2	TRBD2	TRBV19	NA	CASSILAGGPGELFF	TGTGCCAGTAGTATTTTGGCGGGAGGGCCGGGGGAGCTGTTTTTT